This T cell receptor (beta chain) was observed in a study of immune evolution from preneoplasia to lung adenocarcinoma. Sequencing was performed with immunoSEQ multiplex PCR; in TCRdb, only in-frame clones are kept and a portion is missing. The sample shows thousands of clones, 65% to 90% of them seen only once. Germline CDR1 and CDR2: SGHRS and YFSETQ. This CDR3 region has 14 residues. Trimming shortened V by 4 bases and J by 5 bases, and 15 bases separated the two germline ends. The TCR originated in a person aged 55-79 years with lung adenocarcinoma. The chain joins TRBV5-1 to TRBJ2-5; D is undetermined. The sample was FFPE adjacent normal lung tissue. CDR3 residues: CASSPDVRTETQYF. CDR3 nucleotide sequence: TGCGCCAGCAGCCCTGACGTCCGCACGGAGACCCAGTACTTC.